The source of this T cell receptor (beta chain) is a study of CD8 T cells in ankylosing spondylitis. A quantitative 5'-RACE method, one with molecular barcodes, was used to make TCR beta libraries. Via MiXCR, TCRdb re-called the 5' RACE reads, giving one row per CDR3 protein. This table has 100,000 to 150,000 distinct CDR3 sequences, roughly 8.8% appearing once. Study-level findings and limits: According to the report, clones linked to the disease were significantly enriched in matched synovial fluid samples taken from ankylosing spondylitis patients. Past studies reported some motif variants in reactive arthritis synovial fluid and blood.

The CDR3 is 13 amino acids. The V end was cut by 4 bases, the J end by 3 bases, with 10 bases between. In germline, CDR1 is SEHNR, CDR2 FQNEAQ (reference sequence). The sample holds many counts of this clonotype. Its antigen is still unknown. The chain links TRBV7-9 to TRBJ2-7; perhaps TRBD1 as D (6 bases). The clonotype originates from a male donor with ankylosing spondylitis or in good health (not recorded which). Sequencing was performed on blood, either unsorted or a sorted T cell fraction (not recorded which). The CDR3 here is CASSSDRSYEQYF. DNA for the CDR3: TGTGCCAGCAGCTCTGACAGGAGCTACGAGCAGTACTTC.